This is a list of T cell receptor beta chains from one sample in a study of OX40 agonist ivuxolimab in advanced cancers. TCRdb keeps only in-frame clones here, not all; method: immunoSEQ multiplex PCR. Of some 77,000 clones in the sample, around 86% were seen once. The source was CD4+ or CD8+ T cells sorted from blood, collected in a trial of the OX40 agonist ivuxolimab. Receptors originate from an adult with an advanced solid tumor such as melanoma, head and neck, liver or kidney cancer. CDR3s leave out the opening cysteine and the closing phenylalanine or tryptophan. A D gene is named only where the DNA matches it firmly.

v_call,d_call,cdr3_aa
TRBV28,-,ATGGATNYGYT
TRBV28,-,ASSAGGTNEKLF
TRBV10-1,-,ASSDQSTRETQY
TRBV25-1,-,ASSDFTGFDTEAF
TRBV14,-,ASSQVGGRSYEQY
TRBV5-1,-,ASSSPGDEQY
TRBV6-5,TRBD2,ASRLIGGGLEQY
TRBV29-1,TRBD1,SVGQGEEQY
TRBV5-8,-,ASSLGYEQY
TRBV11-2,-,ASSLMQRSTDTQY
TRBV9,TRBD2,ASSVEGSGGLEQY
TRBV25-1,-,ASSEQVTNNSPLH
TRBV4-1,TRBD2,ASSQIAREPYEQY
TRBV10-2,-,ASRDSFSYEQY
TRBV11-2,TRBD1,ASSFGQGGNSPLH
TRBV19,-,ASSIGTYEQY
TRBV28,-,ASAGSYGGELF
TRBV10-3,-,ANRGADSYEQY
TRBV5-1,TRBD1,ASRVQGAGNTEAF
TRBV30,-,ARGRSIRDTGELF
TRBV30,-,AWNGGNYNEQF
TRBV9,-,ASSDRVKGEQY
TRBV7-6,TRBD2,ASSLEALAGEQY
TRBV6-4,-,ASSVGGTSDTQY
TRBV6-6,-,ASGLGGSTDTQY
TRBV5-4,-,ASSPGTGPNQPQH
TRBV10-2,TRBD1,ASSVKPGQGALNEQF
TRBV30,-,AWSLAGSNQPQH
TRBV27,-,ASSFYNQPQH
TRBV5-4,TRBD2,ASSSGLAGPPPTQY
TRBV6-6,-,ASSGFLGAYNEQF
TRBV5-1,-,ASSQGVGSSYEQY
TRBV2,-,ASSVGRYTEAF
TRBV6-1,-,ASRQGGYT
TRBV9,TRBD2,ASSIAGERQETQY
TRBV4-1,TRBD2,ASSQAVLAGGSYEQY
TRBV10-1,-,ASSGERRRNTDTQY
TRBV5-7,TRBD1,ASSWDREETQY
TRBV19,TRBD1,ASSIYLTGNNYGYT
TRBV10-2,TRBD1,ASSQQGAGTEAF
TRBV19,TRBD2,ASSPSTSGLSYEQY